Here is one TCR beta chain with its context. Methods used by the authors: Amplification of reference gene primers provided the estimated nucleated cell counts. The data were produced by immunoSEQ multiplex PCR, yet TCRdb's version contains in-frame clones alone and is incomplete. V and J calls plus clone size are reproduced from that table; the DNA served to infer D and trimming. The table lists around 200,000 clones, approximately 85% of them singletons. These data are taken from a study of blood T cell repertoires in COVID-19. About the research overall: Samples representing acute and convalescent COVID-19 were sourced from the United States, Italy and Spain. PBMCs, B-cell-depleted T cells, or T cells provided the cDNA or gDNA that made up the material.

V lost 8 bases to trimming and J lost 3 bases; unmatched junction nucleotides: 8. This CDR3 is built from 14 residues. CDR1 is MDHEN, CDR2 SYDVKM, per germline. The sample comprised peripheral blood. This receptor was identified in a human donor with active or convalescent COVID-19. The donor label of this sample is uncertain. This chain links TRBV28 with TRBJ2-7; 9 bases agree with TRBD1. CDR3 nucleotides: TGTGCCAGCCTTACTGGGGGACAGGGCTACGAGCAGTACTTC. It specifies CASLTGGQGYEQYF.